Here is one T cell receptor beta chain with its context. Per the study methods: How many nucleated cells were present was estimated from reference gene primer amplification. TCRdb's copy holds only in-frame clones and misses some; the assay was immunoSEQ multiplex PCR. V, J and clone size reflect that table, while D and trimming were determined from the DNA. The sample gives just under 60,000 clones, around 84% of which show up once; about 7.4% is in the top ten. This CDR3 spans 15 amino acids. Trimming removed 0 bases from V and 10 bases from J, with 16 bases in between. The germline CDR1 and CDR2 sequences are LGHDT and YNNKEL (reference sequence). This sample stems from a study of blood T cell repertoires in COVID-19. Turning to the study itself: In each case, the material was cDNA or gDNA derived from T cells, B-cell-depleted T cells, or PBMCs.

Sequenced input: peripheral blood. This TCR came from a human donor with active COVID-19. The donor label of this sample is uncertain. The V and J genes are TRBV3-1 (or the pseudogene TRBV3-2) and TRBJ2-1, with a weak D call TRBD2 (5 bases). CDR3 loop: CASSQDATLAGEQFF. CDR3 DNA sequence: TGTGCCAGCAGCCAAGATGCGACGCTAGCTGGGGAGCAGTTCTTC.